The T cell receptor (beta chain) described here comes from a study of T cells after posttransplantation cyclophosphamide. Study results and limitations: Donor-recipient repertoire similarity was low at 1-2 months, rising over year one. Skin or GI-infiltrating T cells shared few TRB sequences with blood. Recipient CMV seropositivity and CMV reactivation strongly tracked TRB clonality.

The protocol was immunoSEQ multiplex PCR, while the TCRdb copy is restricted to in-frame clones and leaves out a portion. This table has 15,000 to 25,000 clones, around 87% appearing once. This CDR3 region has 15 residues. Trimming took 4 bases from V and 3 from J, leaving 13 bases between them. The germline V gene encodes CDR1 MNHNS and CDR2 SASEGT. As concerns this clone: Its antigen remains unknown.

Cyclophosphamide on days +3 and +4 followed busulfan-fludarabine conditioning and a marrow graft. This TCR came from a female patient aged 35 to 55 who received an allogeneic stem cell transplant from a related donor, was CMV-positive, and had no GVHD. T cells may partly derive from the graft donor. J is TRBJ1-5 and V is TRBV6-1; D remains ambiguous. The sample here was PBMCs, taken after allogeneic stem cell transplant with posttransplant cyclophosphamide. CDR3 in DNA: TGTGCCAGCAGTGCAGATTTAGCCCCCAATCAGCCCCAGCATTTT. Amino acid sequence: CASSADLAPNQPQHF.